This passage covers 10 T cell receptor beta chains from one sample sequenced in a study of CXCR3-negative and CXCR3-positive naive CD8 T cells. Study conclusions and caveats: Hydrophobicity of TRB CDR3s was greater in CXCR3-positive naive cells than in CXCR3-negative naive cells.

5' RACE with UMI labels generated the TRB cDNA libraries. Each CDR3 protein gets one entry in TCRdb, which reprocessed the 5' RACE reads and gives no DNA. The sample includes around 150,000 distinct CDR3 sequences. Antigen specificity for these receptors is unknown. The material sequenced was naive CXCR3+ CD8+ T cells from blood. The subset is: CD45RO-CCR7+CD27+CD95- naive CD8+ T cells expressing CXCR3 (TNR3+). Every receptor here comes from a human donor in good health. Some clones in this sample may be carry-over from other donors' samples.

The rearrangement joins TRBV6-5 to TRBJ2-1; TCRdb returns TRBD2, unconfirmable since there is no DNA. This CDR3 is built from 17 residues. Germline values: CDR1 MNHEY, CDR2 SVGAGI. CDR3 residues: CASSYGTSGVSYNEQFF.

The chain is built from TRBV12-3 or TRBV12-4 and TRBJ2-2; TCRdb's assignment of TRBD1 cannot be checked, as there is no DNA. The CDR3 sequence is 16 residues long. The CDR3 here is CAGGGQVPANTGELFF.

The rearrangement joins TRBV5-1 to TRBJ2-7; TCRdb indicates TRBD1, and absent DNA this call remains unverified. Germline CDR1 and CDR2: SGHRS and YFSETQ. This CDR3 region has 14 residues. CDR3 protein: CASSLGTGGDEQYF.

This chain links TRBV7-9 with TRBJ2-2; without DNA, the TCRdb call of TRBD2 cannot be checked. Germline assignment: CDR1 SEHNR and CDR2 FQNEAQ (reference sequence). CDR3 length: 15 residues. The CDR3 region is CASTSPGLYTGELFF. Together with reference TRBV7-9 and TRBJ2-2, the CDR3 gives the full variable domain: DTGVSQNPRHKITKRGQNVTFRCDPISEHNRLYWYRQTLGQGPEFLTYFQNEAQLEKSRLLSDRFSAERPKGSFSTLEIQRTEQGDSAMYLCASTSPGLYTGELFFGEGSRLTVL.

This chain's CDR3 is CASSGSGGSYEQYF. This rearrangement joins TRBV9 to TRBJ2-7; TCRdb's D call of TRBD1 is untestable without DNA. Germline V lookup: CDR1 SGDLS, CDR2 YYNGEE. This CDR3 has 14 amino acids. The whole variable domain, filled in from reference TRBV9 and TRBJ2-7, reads DSGVTQTPKHLITATGQRVTLRCSPRSGDLSVYWYQQSLDQGLQFLIQYYNGEERAKGNILERFSAQQFPDLHSELNLSSLELGDSALYFCASSGSGGSYEQYFGPGTRLTVT.

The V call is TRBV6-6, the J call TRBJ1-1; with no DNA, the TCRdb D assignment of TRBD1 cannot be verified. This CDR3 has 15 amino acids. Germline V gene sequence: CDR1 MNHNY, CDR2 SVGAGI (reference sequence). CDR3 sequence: CASTYPAGRYTEAFF.

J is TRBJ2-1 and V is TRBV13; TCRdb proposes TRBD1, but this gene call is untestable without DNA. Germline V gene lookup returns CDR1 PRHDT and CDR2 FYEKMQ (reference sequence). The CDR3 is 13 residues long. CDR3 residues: CASSEDRDNEQFF.

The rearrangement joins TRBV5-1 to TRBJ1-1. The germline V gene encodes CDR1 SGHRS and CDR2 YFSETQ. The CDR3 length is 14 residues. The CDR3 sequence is CASSDLSTGPEAFF.

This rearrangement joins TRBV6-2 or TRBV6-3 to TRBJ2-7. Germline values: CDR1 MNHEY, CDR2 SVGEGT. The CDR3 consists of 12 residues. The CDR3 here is CASSTDSYEQYF.

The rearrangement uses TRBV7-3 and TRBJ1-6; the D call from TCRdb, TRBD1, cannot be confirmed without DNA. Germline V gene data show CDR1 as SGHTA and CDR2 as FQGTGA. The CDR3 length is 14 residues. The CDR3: CASSSGHRSSPLHF.